This TCR beta chain was identified in a study of cytomegalovirus exposure and HLA in healthy donors. It was with 60 Vbeta and 13 Jbeta primers that the PCR ran. Sequenced by immunoSEQ multiplex PCR; TCRdb stores in-frame clones only, minus some. The repertoire holds some 120,000 clones, with roughly 78% as singletons. The CDR3 has 16 residues. The ends were cut back, 7 bases at V and 5 bases at J, with 21 bases in the middle. Germline-derived CDR1 and CDR2 are SEHNR and FQNEAQ (reference sequence). V gene TRBV7-9 combines with J gene TRBJ2-1, with a tentative D call TRBD2 (5 bases). Source material: PBMCs. This sequence originates from a woman between 40 and 50 years old in good health and CMV-seronegative. The CDR3 loop is CASTPHGLPTNNEQFF. The CDR3, as DNA: TGTGCCAGCACACCTCATGGACTTCCAACTAACAATGAGCAGTTCTTC.